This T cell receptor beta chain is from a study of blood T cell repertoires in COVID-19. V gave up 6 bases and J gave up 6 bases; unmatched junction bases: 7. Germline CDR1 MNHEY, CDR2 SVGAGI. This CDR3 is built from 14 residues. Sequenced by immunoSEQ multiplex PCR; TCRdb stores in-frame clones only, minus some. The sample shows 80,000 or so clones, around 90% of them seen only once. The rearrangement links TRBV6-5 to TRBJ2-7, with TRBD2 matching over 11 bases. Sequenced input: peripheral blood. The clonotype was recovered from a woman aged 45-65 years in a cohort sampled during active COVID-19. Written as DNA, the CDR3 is TGTGCCAGCAGCACCCCCGGGACTAGCGGCGAGCAGTACTTC. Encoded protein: CASSTPGTSGEQYF.